This passage covers 19 T cell receptor beta chains from one sample sequenced in a study of shared clonotypes between healthy human individuals. Method: immunoSEQ multiplex PCR; TCRdb's copy keeps in-frame clones and lacks some. The table shows around 600,000 clones, with roughly 98% occurring only once. CD45RO-negative cells were positively selected for CCR7, leaving out terminally differentiated effector memory CD45RA+ cells. Material for sequencing was naive CD8+ T cells sorted from blood. These TCRs come from a man aged 25 to 40 in good health.

V gene TRBV4-1 combines with J gene TRBJ2-5; either TRBD1 or TRBD2 may supply D (5 bases each). The V end was cut by 0 bases, the J end by 5 bases, with 13 bases between. The CDR3 spans 15 residues. The germline V gene has CDR1 MGHRA and CDR2 YSYEKL. CDR3 in amino acids: CASSQDQGTGETQYF. CDR3 DNA: TGCGCCAGCAGCCAAGATCAAGGGACCGGTGAGACCCAGTACTTC.

This rearrangement joins TRBV7-6 to TRBJ2-3; D perhaps matches TRBD1 (6 bases). Germline assignment: CDR1 SGHVS and CDR2 FNYEAQ. Between the trimmed V and J ends, which lost 1 base and 6 bases, there was a span of 8 bases. The CDR3 loop spans 13 amino acids. CDR3 DNA: TGTGCCAGCAGCTTAGAGGGGGATGATACGCAGTATTTT. It translates to CASSLEGDDTQYF.

CDR3 in DNA: TGTGCCAGCAGTTTCATAGAGACCCAGTACTTC. This gives the protein CASSFIETQYF. V and J are TRBV28 and TRBJ2-5; D is unresolved. The CDR3 totals 11 residues. The V and J ends lost 3 bases and 4 bases respectively, with 3 bases between them. Germline CDR1 and CDR2: MDHEN and SYDVKM.

V usage is TRBV7-8 and J usage is TRBJ2-1; TRBD2 matches 11 bases. The CDR3 runs 17 residues. In germline, CDR1 is SGHVS, CDR2 FQNEAQ. V trimming: 3 bases; J trimming: 5 bases; junction bases outside the gene matches: 9. DNA for the CDR3: TGTGCCAGCAGCTTCGAGCGGGGGACTAGCGGCCACAATGAGCAGTTCTTC. Translated, it gives CASSFERGTSGHNEQFF.

The chain recombines TRBV7-8 with TRBJ2-1, with 7 bases that match TRBD2. J gave up 5 bases and V 3 bases, and 13 bases lay outside the gene matches. Germline-derived CDR1 and CDR2 are SGHVS and FQNEAQ. CDR3 size: 17 residues. CDR3 nucleotide sequence: TGTGCCAGCAGCTTCCCCCGGGGGACTACATCAAACAATGAGCAGTTCTTC. It yields the protein CASSFPRGTTSNNEQFF.

This chain links TRBV5-4 with TRBJ2-7, with D uncertain. Germline V gene lookup returns CDR1 SGHNT and CDR2 YYREEE (reference sequence). This CDR3 is 15 amino acids long. V was clipped by 1 base and J by 0 bases, with 11 bases between them. CDR3 amino acids: CASSLRTDPSYEQYF. In nucleotides, the CDR3 is TGTGCCAGCAGCTTGAGGACGGATCCCTCCTACGAGCAGTACTTC.

This chain joins TRBV9 and TRBJ2-4; D remains ambiguous. CDR3 length equals 16 residues. Germline loops: CDR1 SGDLS, CDR2 YYNGEE. The V end lost 0 bases, the J end lost 0 bases, and 10 bases lay between the germline ends. This chain's CDR3 is CASSVELRLAKNIQYF. For the CDR3, the DNA is TGTGCCAGCAGCGTAGAACTAAGACTAGCCAAAAACATTCAGTACTTC.

The rearrangement uses TRBV7-6 and TRBJ2-5; D uncertain. Germline CDR1 is SGHVS and CDR2 is FNYEAQ. This CDR3 contains 13 residues. V lost 4 bases and J lost 7, with 13 bases in between. The CDR3 sequence: CASSSRIGGTQYF. For the CDR3, the DNA is TGTGCCAGCAGCTCAAGGATTGGTGGGACCCAGTACTTC.

The sample holds one count of this clone. At one end the junction does not follow the germline gene, possibly because of a read error. The chain carries TRBV27 and TRBJ2-1; D tentatively reads TRBD1 or TRBD2 (5 bases each). The CDR3 contains 12 residues. Germline loops: CDR1 MNHEY, CDR2 SMNVEV (reference sequence). The CDR3 DNA follows: TGTGCCAGCAGTTTACGGGGCAATGGGCAGTTCTTC. Its translation: CASSLRGNGQFF.

The J gene is TRBJ2-7, the V gene TRBV7-9, with 11 bases matching TRBD2. After removal of 5 bases from V and 4 bases from J, the junction contained 7 bases not matched to a gene. The CDR3 covers 15 residues. Germline CDR1 is SEHNR and CDR2 is FQNEAQ (reference sequence). The CDR3 region has the DNA TGTGCCAGCAGCCGCTCCGGGACTAGCGGATACGAGCAGTACTTC. Translation: CASSRSGTSGYEQYF.

The chain employs TRBV7-6 and TRBJ2-1; 10 bases line up with TRBD2. Germline assignment: CDR1 SGHVS and CDR2 FNYEAQ. V was clipped by 6 bases and J by 7 bases; unmatched bases: 12. CDR3 length equals 16 residues. CDR3 DNA: TGTGCCAGCAGTTCCATAGCGGGAGGTACAATGAATGAGCAGTTCTTC. Its protein is CASSSIAGGTMNEQFF.

V usage is TRBV15 and J usage is TRBJ2-2; no firm D call. The CDR3 consists of 13 residues. V was trimmed by 4 bases and J by 0 bases, leaving 3 bases between them. CDR1 and CDR2 from the germline V gene are LNHNV and YYDKDF (reference sequence). CDR3 sequence (DNA): TGTGCCACCAGCACGCCGAACACCGGGGAGCTGTTTTTT. The encoded protein is CATSTPNTGELFF. Complete variable domain (other parts from reference TRBV15 and TRBJ2-2): DAMVIQNPRYQVTQFGKPVTLSCSQTLNHNVMYWYQQKSSQAPKLLFHYYDKDFNNEADTPDNFQSRRPNTSFCFLDIRSPGLGDTAMYLCATSTPNTGELFFGEGSRLTVL.

The CDR3 is CASSYSPGALASEQYF. DNA for the CDR3: TGTGCCAGCAGTTACTCGCCCGGAGCTTTAGCGAGCGAGCAGTACTTC. This chain connects TRBV6-5 to TRBJ2-7; maybe TRBD2 (5 bases). CDR3 length equals 16 residues. V dropped 0 bases and J dropped 6 bases, with 18 bases sitting between them. Germline lookup yields CDR1 MNHEY and CDR2 SVGAGI.

V is TRBV29-1 and J is TRBJ1-4, with TRBD1 identical over 7 bases. Per germline, CDR1 SQVTM and CDR2 ANQGSEA. V lost 8 bases to trimming and J lost 7 bases; unmatched junction nucleotides: 4. The CDR3 is 11 residues long. The CDR3 sequence is CSTRQGEKLFF. The CDR3 region has the DNA TGCAGCACCCGACAGGGTGAAAAACTGTTTTTT.

In nucleotides, the CDR3 is TGTGCCAGCAGCTTTGCAGGGGGCCCCTACGAGCAGTACTTC. It translates to CASSFAGGPYEQYF. The chain carries TRBV25-1 and TRBJ2-7, with TRBD1 identical over 8 bases. The V segment lost 6 bases and the J segment 2 bases; nucleotides outside the gene matches: 6. Looked up from germline, CDR1 is MGHDK and CDR2 is SYGVNS. This CDR3 is 14 amino acids long.

The chain recombines TRBV11-2 with TRBJ2-7; 12 bases match TRBD1. The V gene's germline CDR1 is SGHAT and CDR2 FQNNGV. Germline trimming cut 1 base from V and 6 bases from J; bases unmatched to any gene: 7. The CDR3 extends over 16 amino acids. The DNA of the CDR3 is TGTGCCAGCAGCTTAGGCCCGGGACAGGGGGCAGTCGAGCAGTACTTC. As protein: CASSLGPGQGAVEQYF. The whole variable domain, filled in from reference TRBV11-2 and TRBJ2-7, reads EAGVAQSPRYKIIEKRQSVAFWCNPISGHATLYWYQQILGQGPKLLIQFQNNGVVDDSQLPKDRFSAERLKGVDSTLKIQPAKLEDSAVYLCASSLGPGQGAVEQYFGPGTRLTVT.

This chain joins TRBV7-9 and TRBJ1-5, with D unresolved. The CDR3 loop spans 12 amino acids. Germline V gene data show CDR1 as SEHNR and CDR2 as FQNEAQ (reference sequence). With 5 bases removed from V and 8 bases from J, the gap between germline ends came to 10 bases. Here the CDR3 reads CASSDTVEPQHF. The CDR3 DNA reads TGTGCCAGCAGCGACACGGTTGAGCCCCAGCATTTT.

This clone was seen once. This chain connects TRBV4-1 to TRBJ2-7, with TRBD1 matching over 8 bases. CDR1 MGHRA and CDR2 YSYEKL come from the germline V gene. The CDR3 has 13 residues. CDR3: CFRDRGSSYEQYF. The CDR3 region has the DNA TGCTTTCGCGACAGGGGCAGCTCCTACGAGCAGTACTTC.

The rearrangement uses TRBV5-4 and TRBJ2-1; 10 positions agree with TRBD2. J lost 5 bases, V lost 5 bases, and 16 bases had no gene match. CDR1 is SGHNT, CDR2 YYREEE, per germline (reference sequence). The CDR3 loop spans 18 amino acids. The CDR3 reads CASSRGVPLAGDNNEQFF. Written as DNA, the CDR3 is TGTGCCAGCAGTCGAGGGGTCCCTCTAGCGGGAGACAACAATGAGCAGTTCTTC.